This record concerns one TCR beta chain sequence. It has no known antigen specificity. No base qualities exist here, and no much larger clone lies one base off it. The data originate from a study of T-cell reconstitution after alpha-beta-depleted transplantation in children (dated by TCRdb to about 2016). With regard to the full study: T-cell immune reconstitution after TCRalphabeta/CD19-depleted allogeneic hematopoietic cell transplantation in children was quantitatively tracked in the study by means of TCR repertoire profiling.

The library was prepared using PCR. Data came from an Illumina HiSeq 2500. To normalize quantification of the TCRbeta repertoire, the TCR libraries were built with molecular barcoding that relied on unique molecular identifiers. Starting from the raw public reads, TCRdb applied fastp trimming at Q25, assembled clones with MiXCR and retained in-frame beta chains. Rows with a matching CDR3 protein are joined into one entry that keeps the most common DNA and genes. For this sample the table gives 350,000 to 500,000 distinct CDR3 sequences, of which around two fifths were detected only once. The ten top clones hold roughly a quarter of the sample. The CDR1 and CDR2 encoded by the germline V gene are MNHGY and SVAAGI. The CDR3 spans 16 residues, from the cysteine through the phenylalanine. Kept here is only the CDR3 DNA, which spans 48 bases and is read in frame from base 1. V drops 6 bases and J drops 7 bases, leaving 22 bases in between.

The study at large found these results: Hyperexpanded clone frequencies declined over subsequent months; after one year, T-cell counts and TCRbeta diversity were mostly attributed to newly produced T cells. In some patients, the high TCRbeta diversity seen at day 60 was put down to recipient T cells and intrathymic progenitors that had survived conditioning. Apparently early alphabetaT-cell count recovery about two months after transplant reportedly relied on only several hundred rapidly expanded clones derived from non-depleted graft cells.

The treatment or condition label on this specimen signifies: allogeneic hematopoietic cell transplantation with graft depleted of TCRalphabeta T cells and CD19 B cells. Transplant recipients were children who received TCRalphabeta/CD19-depleted allogeneic hematopoietic cell grafts. This receptor chain uses TRBV6-9 and TRBJ2-1; the D region possibly corresponds to TRBD2 (6 bases align). The sample was PBMCs, taken before TCRalphabeta/CD19-depleted stem cell transplant. This sequence originates from a girl aged 2 to 10 with aplastic anemia, due to receive a stem cell transplant. Here the CDR3 is given as CASSPEEEGLGNEQFF. The nucleotide sequence is TGTGCCAGCAGCCCGGAAGAGGAGGGCCTTGGTAATGAGCAGTTCTTC.